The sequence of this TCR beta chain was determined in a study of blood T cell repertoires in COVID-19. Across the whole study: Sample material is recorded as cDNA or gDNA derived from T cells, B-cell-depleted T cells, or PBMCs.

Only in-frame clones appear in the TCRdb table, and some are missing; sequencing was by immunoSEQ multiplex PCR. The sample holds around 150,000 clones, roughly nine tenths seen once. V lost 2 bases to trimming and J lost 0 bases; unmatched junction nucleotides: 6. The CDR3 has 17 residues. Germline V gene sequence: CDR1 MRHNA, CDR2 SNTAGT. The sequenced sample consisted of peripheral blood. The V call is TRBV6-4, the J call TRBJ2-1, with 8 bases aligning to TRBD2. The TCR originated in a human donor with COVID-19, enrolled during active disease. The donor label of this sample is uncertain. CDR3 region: CASSDGLRGVSYNEQFF. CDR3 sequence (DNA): TGTGCCAGCAGTGACGGGCTGCGGGGGGTCTCCTACAATGAGCAGTTCTTC.